This entry is about one T cell receptor beta chain. Its antigen is still unknown. Per germline, CDR1 LNHNV and CDR2 YYDKDF (reference sequence). The CDR3 is 11 residues long. Trimming removed 3 bases at V and 1 base at J, with 0 bases between. The authors reverse transcribed roughly 0.5 to 1 ug RNA with random hexamers. With immunoSEQ multiplex PCR, TCR beta CDR3 was amplified across 54 Vbeta and 13 Jbeta. MiXCR was run by TCRdb on the immunoSEQ multiplex PCR reads, yielding one entry per CDR3 protein. The sample gives over 200,000 distinct CDR3 sequences, roughly 94% of which show up once; just over 0.08% is in the top ten. This specimen comes from a study of CD8 T cells in Susac syndrome. Study conclusions and caveats: The TCR sequencing and HLA analysis in the study involved a relatively small number of individuals, as the study acknowledged.

Sequencing targeted TCR beta in blood CD8+ and CD4+ T cells. J is TRBJ1-1 and V is TRBV15; no clear D gene. The sequence derives from a human donor with multiple sclerosis. Sequences were obtained from CD4+ T cells from PBMCs. The CDR3 nucleotides are TGTGCCACCAGCAGGAACACTGAAGCTTTCTTT. Protein product: CATSRNTEAFF.